This T cell receptor (beta chain) was retrieved from a study of blood T cells in healthy people across ages. Through a sample-barcoded 5' primer and a J-beta primer mix, a second PCR was run for roughly 7 to 12 cycles. TCRdb independently ran MiXCR on the 5' RACE reads; one entry per CDR3 protein. Of 650,000 to 800,000 distinct CDR3 sequences in the sample, more than 45% were seen once. The CDR3 is made up of 12 amino acids. V dropped 3 bases and J dropped 10 bases, with 10 bases sitting between them. This clonotype occurred many times. Sequenced material: blood. The chain combines TRBV12-3 or TRBV12-4 with TRBJ2-1; the D is unclear. This receptor was taken from a woman older than 75 in good health. Here the CDR3 reads CASSLWLREQFF. The CDR3 DNA reads as TGTGCCAGCAGTTTGTGGCTAAGAGAGCAGTTCTTC.